The 14 T cell receptor beta chains in this list originate from one sample, sequenced in a study of blood T cell repertoires in COVID-19. TCRdb's copy holds only in-frame clones and misses some; the assay was immunoSEQ multiplex PCR. The repertoire consists of 350,000 to 400,000 clones, with around 90% occurring once and the leading ten covering 3%. Material for sequencing was peripheral blood. These receptors came from a woman under 40 with COVID-19, enrolled during active disease.

The chain's CDR3 is CASSPLRGAGNTIYF. For the CDR3, the DNA is TGTGCCAGCTCACCACTACGGGGAGCCGGAAACACCATATATTTT. This sequence joins TRBV18 and TRBJ1-3; D is unclear. Germline assignment: CDR1 KGHSH and CDR2 LQKENI. Between the trimmed V and J ends, which lost 1 base and 4 bases, there was a span of 11 bases. This CDR3 contains 15 residues.

The genes are TRBV18 and TRBJ2-1; 9 bases agree with TRBD2. There are 17 residues in the CDR3. CDR1 is KGHSH and CDR2 is LQKENI in the germline V gene. V lost 3 bases, J lost 3 bases, and 9 bases stayed unmatched. The chain's CDR3 is CASSPRGLALVYNEQFF. CDR3 DNA sequence: TGTGCCAGCTCACCCCGGGGACTAGCCCTTGTCTACAATGAGCAGTTCTTC.

The rearrangement links TRBV5-6 to TRBJ2-7, with 11 bases identical to TRBD2. This CDR3 contains 17 residues. V lost 4 bases and J lost 6; bases outside the gene matches: 15. Germline V CDR1 and CDR2: SGHDT, YYEEEE. This CDR3 is CASSPRLAGFSGGEQYV. The CDR3 bases are TGTGCCAGCAGCCCCCGACTAGCGGGATTTTCAGGTGGCGAGCAGTACGTC.

This chain links TRBV19 with TRBJ2-6; no clear D gene. The CDR3 extends over 16 amino acids. V was trimmed by 4 bases and J by 0 bases, leaving 10 bases between them. Germline V CDR1 and CDR2: LNHDA, SQIVND (reference sequence). The CDR3 DNA reads as TGTGCCAGTAGTACATGGGCCATCTCTGGGGCCAACGTCCTGACTTTC. It encodes CASSTWAISGANVLTF.

This chain connects TRBV28 to TRBJ1-2; 8 positions agree with TRBD1. The germline CDR1 and CDR2 sequences are MDHEN and SYDVKM. The CDR3 consists of 17 residues. The ends lost 1 base at V and 4 bases at J; junction bases unmatched: 11. The CDR3: CASSLSGQGAPIYGYTF. The CDR3 DNA reads TGTGCCAGCAGTTTATCAGGGCAGGGGGCGCCCATCTATGGCTACACCTTC.

V and J are TRBV29-1 and TRBJ1-2, with 7 bases that match TRBD1. This CDR3 has 14 amino acids. J was trimmed by 5 bases and V by 6 bases; bases with no gene match: 12. Per germline, CDR1 SQVTM and CDR2 ANQGSEA. CDR3 DNA: TGCAGCGTGGCGCCGGGGACAGACTCATATGGCTACACCTTC. It is translated as CSVAPGTDSYGYTF.

As for this clone: Additional DNA sequences in this sample encode the identical CDR3. This rearrangement joins TRBV19 to TRBJ1-2; 11 positions match TRBD1. This CDR3 contains 13 residues. Trimming cost V 5 bases and J 7 bases; bases outside gene matches: 3. CDR1 and CDR2 from the germline V gene are LNHDA and SQIVND (reference sequence). The CDR3 loop is CASSPGTGGGYTF. The CDR3 DNA reads as TGTGCCAGTAGTCCCGGGACAGGGGGTGGCTACACCTTC.

The chain couples TRBV28 to TRBJ2-7, with 7 positions matching TRBD1. After removal of 3 bases from V and 2 bases from J, the junction contained 4 bases not matched to a gene. Germline V gene lookup returns CDR1 MDHEN and CDR2 SYDVKM. The CDR3 spans 14 residues. The CDR3 DNA reads TGTGCCAGCAGTTTTGAGGGGGCGACCTACGAGCAGTACTTC. This encodes CASSFEGATYEQYF.

V usage is TRBV5-1 and J usage is TRBJ2-7, with D tentatively TRBD2 (5 bases). The V and J ends lost 0 bases and 5 bases respectively, with 12 bases between them. This CDR3 has 14 residues. Germline loops: CDR1 SGHRS, CDR2 YFSETQ. This chain's CDR3 is CASSLESGFNEQYF. The CDR3 nucleotides read TGCGCCAGCAGCTTGGAATCGGGGTTCAACGAGCAGTACTTC.

This clone was observed a few times. The V call is TRBV6-6, the J call TRBJ2-7; 8 nucleotides match TRBD1. CDR3 size: 15 residues. V lost 4 bases to trimming and J lost 2 bases; unmatched junction nucleotides: 7. Germline V gene lookup returns CDR1 MNHNY and CDR2 SVGAGI (reference sequence). The CDR3 loop is CASSFGQGVPYEQYV. DNA of the CDR3: TGTGCCAGCAGTTTCGGACAGGGAGTCCCCTACGAGCAGTACGTC.

This rearrangement joins TRBV28 to TRBJ1-1, with D maybe TRBD1 (6 bases). V lost 6 bases and J lost 1, with 12 bases in between. Germline loops: CDR1 MDHEN, CDR2 SYDVKM. The CDR3 contains 14 residues. DNA of the CDR3: TGTGCCAGCAGCCAGACAGGAGAGAACACTGAAGCTTTCTTT. Its translation: CASSQTGENTEAFF.

The CDR3 reads CASSPRQPQETQYF. The CDR3 nucleotides are TGTGCCAGCTCACCTCGACAGCCACAAGAGACCCAGTACTTC. The rearrangement joins TRBV18 to TRBJ2-5; maybe TRBD1 (5 bases). In germline, CDR1 is KGHSH, CDR2 LQKENI. The CDR3 has 14 amino acids. The V end was cut by 3 bases, the J end by 2 bases, with 10 bases between. Full variable domain (rest looked up from reference TRBV18 and TRBJ2-5): NAGVMQNPRHLVRRRGQEARLRCSPMKGHSHVYWYRQLPEEGLKFMVYLQKENIIDESGMPKERFSAEFPKEGPSILRIQQVVRGDSAAYFCASSPRQPQETQYFGPGTRLLVL.

The V call is TRBV5-8, the J call TRBJ2-7; perhaps TRBD2 as D (9 bases). The CDR3 runs to 16 residues. Looked up from germline, CDR1 is SGHTS and CDR2 is YDEGEE. Trimming shortened V by 4 bases and J by 5 bases, and 22 bases separated the two germline ends. In nucleotides, the CDR3 is TGTGCCAGCAGCCACCAACAGGGGGGCGGGAGGGACGAGCAGTACGTC. The encoded protein is CASSHQQGGGRDEQYV.

The chain has TRBV10-3 and TRBJ1-6; D is unclear. V lost 2 bases and J 7 bases, leaving 9 bases between the germline ends. Germline-derived CDR1 and CDR2 are ENHRY and SYGVKD. The CDR3 has 14 residues. The CDR3 protein is CAISERDPNSPLHF. The CDR3 coding sequence is TGTGCCATCAGTGAGCGGGATCCAAATTCACCCCTCCACTTT.